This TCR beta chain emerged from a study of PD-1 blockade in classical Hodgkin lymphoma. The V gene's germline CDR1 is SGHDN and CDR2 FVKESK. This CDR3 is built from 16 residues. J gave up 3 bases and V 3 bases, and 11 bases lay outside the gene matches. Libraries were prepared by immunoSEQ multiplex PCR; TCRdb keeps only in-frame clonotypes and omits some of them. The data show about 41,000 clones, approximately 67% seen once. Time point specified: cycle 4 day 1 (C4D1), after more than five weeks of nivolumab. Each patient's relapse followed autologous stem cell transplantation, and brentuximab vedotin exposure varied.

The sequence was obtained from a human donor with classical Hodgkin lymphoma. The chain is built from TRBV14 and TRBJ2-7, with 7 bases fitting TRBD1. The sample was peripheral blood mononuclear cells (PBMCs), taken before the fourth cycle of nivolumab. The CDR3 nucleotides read TGTGCCAGCAGCCATTTTATTTGGACAGGCCTCTACGAGCAGTACTTC. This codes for CASSHFIWTGLYEQYF.